This T cell receptor beta chain was sequenced in a study of cytomegalovirus exposure and HLA in healthy donors (dated by TCRdb to about 2017). Concerning the study at large: According to an earlier analysis of 587 of the donors, about 179 million T cells yielded 117 million unique TCR beta sequences and 276 Gb of sequence data. An early release that covered fewer than 800 HLA-typed donors contained approximately 300 gigabases of sequencing data and 65 million to 100 million unique TCR sequences. Among the roughly 370 genotyped donors, 81% belonged to the genetic ancestry cluster associated with self-reported Caucasian donors. The study was designed to test whether signatures of past pathogen exposure could be identified by cataloging public T cell receptors. The study used immunosequencing to profile the T cell repertoires of approximately 630 subjects and linked those repertoires to cytomegalovirus serostatus. Along with the approximately 700-subject first cohort, a separate validation cohort of about 110 different subjects was used. To predict cytomegalovirus infection status, the study brought together high-throughput TCR immunosequencing, statistical association of individual TCRs with disease status, and machine learning. A later analysis re-examined previously published TCR beta repertoires from just over 650 donors and added high-resolution HLA genotyping to investigate patterns of TCR occurrence. In the later analysis, no new phenotypic data were used to find candidate immune exposures; instead, reliance was placed on TCR beta sequences and their occurrence across donors. In an earlier analysis of several hundred of the donors, high-throughput TCR beta sequencing was used to judge whether each TCR beta V gene segment behaved as functional or pseudogenic. Alongside the repertoire data, information on donor age, sex, ethnicity and CMV serostatus was compiled. In a later genetic analysis, genome-wide SNP genotypes for about three fifths of the roughly 670 donors were used, and that subset was treated as a discovery cohort. Every discovery cohort repertoire had been produced on one sequencing platform. Both class I and class II loci were covered by HLA typing, at four-digit resolution. Typing coverage differed by locus: A, B, C, DRB1 and DQB1 were typed in about 620-640 donors, DQA1 in 500 to 550, DPA1 in some 610, and DPB1 in about 450. Four or five DR-DQ haplotypes were handled as single units for association and clustering because linkage in the cohort was strong. Across around 400 genotyped donors of the cohort, an average of approximately 220,000 unique TCR beta nucleotide sequences per donor were sequenced, and roughly a sixth of those sequences were non-productive. Paper-wide results and their limitations: CMV serostatus was the only immune exposure information available for the cohort. Broadly in line with IMGT annotations, most TCR beta V segments showed up in productive rearrangements about 87% or about 30% of the time in an earlier analysis of several hundred of the donors. Several of the top co-occurrence clusters appeared to be linked to parvovirus B19, influenza, CMV and Epstein-Barr virus, according to a later analysis. According to the authors, the approach could potentially be generalized to other disease states and immunological phenotypes. Most CMV-associated TCR beta chains appeared to be HLA-restricted in a later analysis, and the HLA associations seemed to be driven largely by CMV exposure. Strong co-occurrence of HLA alleles, especially DR and DQ, made assigning TCR associations to individual alleles difficult. In a later genetic analysis, fewer N-insertions in productive TCRs were reported among donors in an Asian-associated ancestry cluster than the 666-donor mean. A further reported finding was that TCR beta sequences accurately predicted the HLA-A and HLA-B alleles for most subjects in the first cohort. Compared with equally common non-associated chains, HLA-associated TCR beta chains in a later analysis were more clonally expanded and had lower generation probabilities. In a later genetic analysis, a missense DCLRE1C variant was associated with V-gene and J-gene trimming of TCR beta chains, and the association was replicated in an independent cohort. In a later analysis, TCR association rates were found to vary across HLA loci, with the most associated TCRs seen for DRB1 alleles and the fewest for HLA-C alleles. Linkage disequilibrium might explain the correlated functional status among segregating V segments, but an unknown experimental factor could not be ruled out. This cohort had only TCR beta chains sequenced, and the lack of alpha or paired-chain data limited which features could be detected. The study gave a list of about 160 TCR beta chains associated with cytomegalovirus. A later analysis associated some 17,000 TCR beta sequences with specific HLA alleles at a false discovery rate of 0.05. Roughly uniform sequencing depth across donors was assumed in presence/absence analyses, although this assumption may not hold. Most TCR sequences were seen in very few donors, while some public TCRs were found in many individuals. Because HLA typing was unavailable for some donors at each locus, only the typed subset was used in association tests. The earlier analysis of almost 600 of the donors excluded about 16 rarely observed V segments, including chromosome 9 orphons, because counts were too low. A cluster of highly shared sequence variants was judged likely to represent a technical artifact of the sequencing pipeline. In both the original and validation cohorts, the classifier was reported to diagnose cytomegalovirus status with high specificity and sensitivity. In vitro tests confirmed that a few of the cytomegalovirus-associated TCR beta chains recognize cytomegalovirus antigens.

The library was built by means of the immunoSEQ multiplex PCR assay. For the multiplex PCR, a mixture combining 60 forward primers for TCR Vbeta segments and 13 reverse primers for TCR Jbeta segments was used. Amplification of the CDR3 region of rearranged TCR beta genes was performed with a multiplex PCR assay on genomic DNA. The amplified TCR beta libraries were sequenced on the Illumina HiSeq System as 87-base-pair reads. In the authors' own workflow: A later analysis tallied around 80 million unique TCR beta chains across the 640 or so repertoires, and approximately 11 million of those chains were shared by two or more donors. Raw reads were error-corrected and collapsed into unique sequences with a nearest-neighbor algorithm that merged closely related sequences to remove PCR and sequencing errors. V, D and J gene segments were assigned by aligning CDR3 sequences to IMGT reference sequences. Each retained sequence needed at least a six-nucleotide match to both a V gene segment and a J gene segment. Rearrangements were called productive when the CDR3 lacked stop codons and stayed in frame with V and J; all others were non-productive. CDR3 was defined by IMGT convention, running from the second conserved V-encoded cysteine to the conserved J-encoded phenylalanine. Sequences without an unambiguous match to a single V gene segment were excluded from the earlier analysis of over 500 of the donors. In an earlier analysis of approximately 610 of the donors, V segments were called functional above 56.7% productive rearrangements and were called segregating when the between-donor standard deviation exceeded 5%. To diagnose cytomegalovirus status from the catalog of TCR beta chain sequences, a statistical classification framework was built. A later analysis assigned V and J genes by comparing TCR nucleotide sequences with IMGT/GENE-DB human TR gene sequences. A later analysis assigned CDR3 sequences and most-parsimonious VDJ recombination scenarios with the TCRdist pipeline. A later analysis defined each TCR beta chain by its CDR3 amino acid sequence plus V-gene family, and excluded reads lacking a unique V-gene family. To address suspected cross-contamination and a sequencing artifact, a later analysis removed around 590 highly shared, low-generation-probability nucleotide sequences. A later analysis calculated a clonal expansion index for each public chain from normalized within-repertoire ranks of inferred template counts. In a later analysis, generation probabilities were computed using a VDJ recombination model fitted to out-of-frame rearrangements, and the results were checked against IGoR. In a later analysis, hypergeometric tests were used to score TCR-TCR, TCR-HLA and TCR-CMV co-occurrence, with a repertoire-size bias correction applied to TCR pairs. False discovery rates were estimated in a later analysis by permuting HLA or CMV assignments 20 times. In a later analysis, co-occurring TCRs were grouped with DBSCAN, and TCRdist sequence similarity was added when clustering was performed within HLA-allele-positive subsets. For co-occurrence clustering, repertoires with fewer than 30,000 or more than 120,000 public chains were excluded, along with five or six repertoires with anomalous nucleotide sharing. The clones in this table, taken by TCRdb from immuneACCESS, are in-frame only. Not every clone is retained; where verified, under half of the shortfall comes from an unresolved V gene, and the cause of the rest is unknown. That table is the source of V, J and clone size, and D and trimming were worked out from the DNA. The sample includes around 130,000 clones, with around 74% observed a single time. In total, the top ten clones hold approximately 7% of the sample.

The cohort comprised 710 or so healthy bone marrow donors. All cohort members were sampled while nominally healthy, although unrecorded immune exposures were likely present. The donor was CMV seropositive and was included in the group of 300 or so seropositive cohort members. Each donor provided a peripheral blood sample, and peripheral blood mononuclear cells were used for TCR beta sequencing. The Qiagen DNeasy Blood Extraction Kit was used to extract genomic DNA from the blood cell samples. As regards this clone: Its antigen has not been determined. Per-base quality was not reported, and no clone a single base away is much larger than it.

This TCR was sampled from a man aged 40-50 years in good health and CMV-seropositive. The sequenced material came from PBMCs.

The DNA sequence is given as TGTGCCAGCAGCGGACTAGCGGGAGGTACAGATACGCAGTATTTT. Its translation is CASSGLAGGTDTQYF. Recombination joined TRBV6-4 with TRBJ2-3, with 14 bases in between that match TRBD2. The CDR3 measures 15 amino acids from cysteine to phenylalanine. The CDR3 DNA has 45 bases and is translated from base 1. Based on the germline V gene, the CDR1 and CDR2 sequences are MRHNA and SNTAGT. Trimming leaves V shorter by 6 bases and J shorter by 3 bases, with the junction holding 2 bases beyond the gene matches.